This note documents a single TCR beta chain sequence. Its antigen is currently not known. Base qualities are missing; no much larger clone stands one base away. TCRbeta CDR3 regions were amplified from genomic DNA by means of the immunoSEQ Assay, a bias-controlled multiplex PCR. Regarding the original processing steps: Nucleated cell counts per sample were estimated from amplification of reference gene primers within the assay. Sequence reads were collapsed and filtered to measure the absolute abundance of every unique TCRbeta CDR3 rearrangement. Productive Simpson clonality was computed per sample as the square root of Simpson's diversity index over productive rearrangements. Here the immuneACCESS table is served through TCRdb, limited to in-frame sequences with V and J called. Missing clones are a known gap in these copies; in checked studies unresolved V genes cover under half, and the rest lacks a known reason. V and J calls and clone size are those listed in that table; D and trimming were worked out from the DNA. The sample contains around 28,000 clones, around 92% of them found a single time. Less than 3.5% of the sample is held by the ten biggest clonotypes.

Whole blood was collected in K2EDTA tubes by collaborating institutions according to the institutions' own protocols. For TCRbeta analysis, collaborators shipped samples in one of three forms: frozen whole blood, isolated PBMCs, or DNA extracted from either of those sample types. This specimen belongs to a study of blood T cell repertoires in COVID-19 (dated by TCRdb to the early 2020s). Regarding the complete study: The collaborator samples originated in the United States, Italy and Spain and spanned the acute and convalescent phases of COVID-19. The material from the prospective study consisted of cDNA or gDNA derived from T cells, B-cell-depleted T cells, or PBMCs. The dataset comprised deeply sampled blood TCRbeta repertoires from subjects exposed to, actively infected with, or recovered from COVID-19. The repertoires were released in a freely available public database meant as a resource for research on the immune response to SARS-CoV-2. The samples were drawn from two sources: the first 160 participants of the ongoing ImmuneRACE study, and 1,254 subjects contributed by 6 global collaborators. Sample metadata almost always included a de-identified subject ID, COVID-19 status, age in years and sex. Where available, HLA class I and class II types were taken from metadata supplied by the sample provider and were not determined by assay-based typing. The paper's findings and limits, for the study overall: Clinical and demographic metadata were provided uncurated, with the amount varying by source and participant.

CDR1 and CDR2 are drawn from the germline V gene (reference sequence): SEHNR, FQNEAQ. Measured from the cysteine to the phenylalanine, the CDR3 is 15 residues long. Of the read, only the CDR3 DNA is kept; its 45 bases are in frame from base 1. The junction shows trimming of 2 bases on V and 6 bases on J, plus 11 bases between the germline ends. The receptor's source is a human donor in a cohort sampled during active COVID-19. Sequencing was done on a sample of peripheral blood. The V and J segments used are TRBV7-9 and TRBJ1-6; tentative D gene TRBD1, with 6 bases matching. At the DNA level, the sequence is TGTGCCAGCAGCTTAAGGGGGAGTTCTAATTCACCCCTCCACTTT. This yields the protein CASSLRGSSNSPLHF.